The TCR beta chain described here comes from a study of cytomegalovirus exposure and HLA in healthy donors. Study summary: Of approximately 400 genotyped donors, around 84% clustered with self-reported Caucasian donors.

On this clone itself: The target antigen is unknown.

Findings and caveats of the study: When presence/absence was analysed, sequencing depth was taken to be roughly uniform across donors. Later analysis associated a missense DCLRE1C variant with TCR beta V- and J-gene trimming.

Vbeta (60) and Jbeta (13) primers were used in the PCR. This table comes from immunoSEQ multiplex PCR, and its TCRdb copy is limited to in-frame clones, with some not included. In the table there are under 200,000 clones, roughly 76% of which are singletons. With 5 bases clipped from V and 9 bases from J, the junction kept 10 bases outside the gene matches. Germline CDR1 reads MDHEN; CDR2 reads SYDVKM. This CDR3 region has 14 residues. The rearrangement links TRBV28 to TRBJ2-3, with TRBD1 matching over 8 bases. This receptor was identified in a woman in her forties or fifties in good health and CMV-seronegative. Sequencing used PBMCs. CDR3 sequence reads: CASSPRQGQITQYF. The CDR3 bases are TGTGCCAGCAGTCCCAGACAGGGGCAAATCACGCAGTATTTT.